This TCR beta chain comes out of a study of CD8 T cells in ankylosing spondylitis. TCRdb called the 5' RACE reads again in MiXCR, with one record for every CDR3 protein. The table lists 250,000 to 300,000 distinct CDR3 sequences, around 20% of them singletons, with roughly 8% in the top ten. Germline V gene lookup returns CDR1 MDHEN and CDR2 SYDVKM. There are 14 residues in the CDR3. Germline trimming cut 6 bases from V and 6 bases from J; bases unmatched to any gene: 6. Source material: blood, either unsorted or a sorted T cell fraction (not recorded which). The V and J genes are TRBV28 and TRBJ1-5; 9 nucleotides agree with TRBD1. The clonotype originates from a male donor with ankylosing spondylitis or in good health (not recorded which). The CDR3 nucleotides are TGTGCCAGCAGAAGACAGGGGGTCGGTCAGCCCCAGCATTTT. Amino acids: CASRRQGVGQPQHF.